A single T cell receptor (beta chain) is shown here with its context. In the study's own analysis: Amplification of reference gene primers was used by the study to estimate nucleated cell counts. TCRdb's table, derived via immunoSEQ multiplex PCR, lists solely in-frame clones and lacks some. V, J and clone size were drawn from that table, and D and trimming were deduced from the DNA. The repertoire holds under 150,000 clones, with around 87% as singletons. This CDR3 contains 18 residues. Germline V gene lookup returns CDR1 SGHKS and CDR2 YYEKEE (reference sequence). Trimming pared 6 bases from V and 0 bases from J, leaving 24 bases between. The sample originates from a study of blood T cell repertoires in COVID-19. Study summary: Material from acute and convalescent COVID-19 was sourced from the United States, Italy and Spain. From T cells, B-cell-depleted T cells, or PBMCs came the material, which was cDNA or gDNA.

The source of this sequence is a man aged 50 to 59 with active COVID-19. What was sequenced was peripheral blood. V is TRBV5-5 and J is TRBJ1-1; D perhaps matches TRBD1 (5 bases). The CDR3 loop is CASTIELRRRGMNTEAFF. The CDR3 DNA sequence: TGTGCCAGCACCATTGAACTCAGGAGGAGGGGAATGAACACTGAAGCTTTCTTT.